This T cell receptor beta chain came from a study of beta chain features in type 1 diabetes. Study as a whole: Healthy donors and patients had similar age, gender and cell yields. Across the samples, 90 million to 120 million sorted cells were examined in total.

Overall study results and limits: In all four CD4+ subsets, TCRB CDR3 length was significantly, moderately reduced in type 1 diabetes.

J lost 5 bases, V lost 3 bases, and 8 bases had no gene match. The CDR3 runs to 15 residues. Looked up from germline, CDR1 is GTSNPN and CDR2 is SVGIG (reference sequence). As every portion of the isolated RNA was reverse transcribed, the sequencing read expressed TCRB transcripts. Sequencing was performed with immunoSEQ multiplex PCR; in TCRdb, only in-frame clones are kept and a portion is missing. The sample carries roughly 700,000 clones, around an eighth recorded once. As to this clone: The antigen is unknown.

The source is a man between 18 and 35 years old with type 1 diabetes. The chain joins TRBV30 to TRBJ2-5, with 11 bases identical to TRBD2. The source material was naive CD4+ T cells from blood. The CDR3, as DNA: TGTGCCTGGAGACTAGCGGGGGCCTGGCGGGAGACCCAGTACTTC. It translates to CAWRLAGAWRETQYF.